This T cell receptor (beta chain) was sequenced during a study of blood T cell repertoires in COVID-19. Trimming cost V 6 bases and J 8 bases, with 16 bases left between them. The CDR3 is 13 amino acids. Per germline, CDR1 MDHEN and CDR2 SYDVKM. Study processing details: Amplification with reference gene primers provided the estimates of nucleated cell counts. Sequencing was performed with immunoSEQ multiplex PCR; in TCRdb, only in-frame clones are kept and a portion is missing. V and J calls and clone size follow that table, whereas D and trimming were derived from the DNA. The sample includes about 530,000 clones, 85% to 90% of them seen just once.

This chain joins TRBV28 and TRBJ1-2; weak D call: TRBD1 (5 bases). This TCR was recovered from a woman aged 50 to 60 with COVID-19, enrolled during active disease. The sample comprised peripheral blood. The CDR3, as DNA: TGTGCCAGCAGCTACCAGGGCGCTGGAGGCTACACCTTC. Residues: CASSYQGAGGYTF.